This T cell receptor (beta chain) was captured in a study of T cell responses to AZD1222 COVID-19 vaccine. The study, taken as a whole, reports: Clonal diversity was possibly underestimated, and the donors were mostly white British, with more females. Seropositivity was recorded at baseline in only 6 or 7 AZD1222 recipients. The peak T cell response came first, and repertoires were sampled only after it.

Using immunoSEQ multiplex PCR, the repertoire was profiled, and TCRdb retains in-frame clones only, with some absent. Of 150,000 or so clones listed, about 91% are singletons. This CDR3 spans 12 amino acids. The germline V and J ends were trimmed by 2 bases and 8 bases, with 9 bases remaining between them. Germline V gives CDR1 SNHLY, CDR2 FYNNEI. As for this clone: The antigen remains undetermined.

The chain couples TRBV2 to TRBJ1-2; D is possibly TRBD1 (5 bases). The sample consisted of peripheral blood, taken 28 days after the second AZD1222 dose. The TCR was taken from an adult who received the AZD1222 COVID-19 vaccine. The CDR3 sequence: CASSEQGSGYTF. The DNA of the CDR3 is TGTGCCAGCAGTGAACAGGGTAGCGGCTACACCTTC.